The present entry profiles one TCR beta chain with its context. The sample originates from a study of control samples from healthy donors and cancer patients. Clones were sequenced by immunoSEQ multiplex PCR, and TCRdb holds only the in-frame ones, with some missing. The sample shows about 120,000 clones, approximately 88% of them seen only once. Per the germline V gene, CDR1 is DFQATT and CDR2 is SNEGSKA (reference sequence). This CDR3 has 11 amino acids. V lost 1 base and J 3 bases, leaving 3 bases between the germline ends. The chain uses TRBV20-1 and TRBJ1-1; no definite D call. The sequence was collected from a man in his fifties or sixties in good health. The sequenced sample consisted of blood. In nucleotides, the CDR3 is TGCAGTGCTAGAGTGGACACTGAAGCTTTCTTT. It specifies CSARVDTEAFF.